The rows below give T cell receptor beta chains drawn from one sample of a study of T-cell reconstitution after alpha-beta-depleted transplantation in children. TCRdb used MiXCR to reprocess the PCR reads, holding one entry per CDR3 protein. The sample shows hundreds of thousands of distinct CDR3 sequences, roughly 15% of them seen only once. The sequences come from PBMCs from the stem cell graft donor, collected from the stem cell graft. These receptor sequences come from a human donor who donated a stem cell graft to a child with acute myeloid leukemia. CDR3s include the opening cysteine and the closing phenylalanine or tryptophan. Fields, in order: clone size, V gene, D gene, J gene, CDR3 DNA, CDR3 protein. D genes are given only for firm matches. Only part of the rows carry a size: once, few, many, or a class if the clone is expanded.

clone_size: few
v_call: TRBV6-1
d_call: NA
j_call: TRBJ2-7
cdr3_nt: TGTGCCAGCCCTGGCGCGGTAGAGCAGTACTTC
cdr3_aa: CASPGAVEQYF

clone_size: many
v_call: TRBV25-1
d_call: TRBD1
j_call: TRBJ1-6
cdr3_nt: TGTGCCAGCAGTGCCCGGGACAGGGATCTCTCACCCCTCCACTTT
cdr3_aa: CASSARDRDLSPLHF

clone_size: many
v_call: TRBV20-1
d_call: NA
j_call: TRBJ2-5
cdr3_nt: TGCAGTGCTAGATGGGTCCCTCAAGAGACCCAGTACTTC
cdr3_aa: CSARWVPQETQYF

clone_size: many
v_call: TRBV10-3
d_call: TRBD1
j_call: TRBJ2-1
cdr3_nt: TGTGCCATCGGGGGACAGGGGATCGGCAATGAGCAGTTCTTC
cdr3_aa: CAIGGQGIGNEQFF

clone_size: many
v_call: TRBV4-3
d_call: NA
j_call: TRBJ2-1
cdr3_nt: TGCGCCAGCAGCCAAGATAGGTTGAGACAGGCTTACAATGAGCAGTTCTTC
cdr3_aa: CASSQDRLRQAYNEQFF

clone_size: many
v_call: TRBV20-1
d_call: NA
j_call: TRBJ1-6
cdr3_nt: TGCAGTGCTAGGTCGTTCAGGGAGGATTCACCCCTCCACTTT
cdr3_aa: CSARSFREDSPLHF

clone_size: few
v_call: TRBV24-1
d_call: TRBD2
j_call: TRBJ2-3
cdr3_nt: TGTGCCACCAGTGATTTACAGCGGGGGAGAGATACGCAGTATTTT
cdr3_aa: CATSDLQRGRDTQYF

clone_size: many
v_call: TRBV6-1
d_call: NA
j_call: TRBJ2-7
cdr3_nt: TGTGCCAGCAGTGAACTCCCGGGGGCTACAGGGCAGTACTTC
cdr3_aa: CASSELPGATGQYF

clone_size: NA
v_call: TRBV15
d_call: NA
j_call: TRBJ1-5
cdr3_nt: TGTGCCACCAGCAGAACATCCGGGGGGGATGGCCAGCCCCAGCATTTT
cdr3_aa: CATSRTSGGDGQPQHF

clone_size: few
v_call: TRBV24-1
d_call: NA
j_call: TRBJ2-2
cdr3_nt: TGTGCCACCAGTGATTCACAGGTTACCGGGGAGCTGTTTTTT
cdr3_aa: CATSDSQVTGELFF

clone_size: many
v_call: TRBV9
d_call: TRBD1
j_call: TRBJ1-1
cdr3_nt: TGTGCCAGCAGCGTTGGACAGGGAGTAGCTTTCTTT
cdr3_aa: CASSVGQGVAFF

clone_size: many
v_call: TRBV20-1
d_call: NA
j_call: TRBJ1-1
cdr3_nt: TGCAGCGTCCCTGACAGGAACACTGAAGCTTTCTTT
cdr3_aa: CSVPDRNTEAFF

clone_size: many
v_call: TRBV4-3
d_call: NA
j_call: TRBJ2-7
cdr3_nt: TGCGCCAGCAGCCAATCGTTCAGGGACCACGAGCAGTACTTC
cdr3_aa: CASSQSFRDHEQYF

clone_size: many
v_call: TRBV15
d_call: TRBD1
j_call: TRBJ2-1
cdr3_nt: TGTGCCACCAGCGCGCGTTCAGGGGGCCTGTTCTTC
cdr3_aa: CATSARSGGLFF

clone_size: NA
v_call: TRBV11-2
d_call: NA
j_call: TRBJ2-1
cdr3_nt: TGTGCCAGCAGCCAACAGTACAATGAGCAGTTCTTC
cdr3_aa: CASSQQYNEQFF

clone_size: many
v_call: TRBV20-1
d_call: TRBD1
j_call: TRBJ1-5
cdr3_nt: TGCAGTGCTCCGTCGGGACAGGGGTATGGGCAGCCCCAGCATTTT
cdr3_aa: CSAPSGQGYGQPQHF

clone_size: many
v_call: TRBV15
d_call: NA
j_call: TRBJ1-4
cdr3_nt: TGTGCCACCAGCAGAGATCTCCGGACTATTAATGAAAAACTGTTTTTT
cdr3_aa: CATSRDLRTINEKLFF

clone_size: few
v_call: TRBV7-9
d_call: NA
j_call: TRBJ2-1
cdr3_nt: TGTGCCAGCAGCCCCAAAGGGGGAGCGAGCTACAATGAGCAGTTCTTC
cdr3_aa: CASSPKGGASYNEQFF

clone_size: many
v_call: TRBV7-2
d_call: TRBD1
j_call: TRBJ2-3
cdr3_nt: TGTGCCAGCAGCTCCCTCGGGACAGGGTTCCCAGATACGCAGTATTTT
cdr3_aa: CASSSLGTGFPDTQYF

clone_size: few
v_call: TRBV20-1
d_call: NA
j_call: TRBJ1-5
cdr3_nt: TGCAGCGCGATAGGCCTCGGCAACCCTAGCAATCAGCCCCAGCATTTT
cdr3_aa: CSAIGLGNPSNQPQHF

clone_size: many
v_call: TRBV5-1
d_call: NA
j_call: TRBJ2-5
cdr3_nt: TGCGCCAGCAGCCCAGACAGTCAAGAGACCCAGTACTTC
cdr3_aa: CASSPDSQETQYF

clone_size: many
v_call: TRBV29-1
d_call: TRBD1
j_call: TRBJ1-2
cdr3_nt: TGCAGCACGCGGACAGGGACTGGCTACACCTTC
cdr3_aa: CSTRTGTGYTF

clone_size: NA
v_call: TRBV6-5
d_call: NA
j_call: TRBJ2-5
cdr3_nt: TGTGCCAGCAGTTACCCCCGCGCGGGAGAGACCCAGTACTTC
cdr3_aa: CASSYPRAGETQYF

clone_size: many
v_call: TRBV12-3/TRBV12-4
d_call: NA
j_call: TRBJ2-1
cdr3_nt: TGTGCCAGCAGTTTAGCAGGCGTCGAGCAGTTCTTC
cdr3_aa: CASSLAGVEQFF

clone_size: few
v_call: TRBV12-3/TRBV12-4
d_call: TRBD2
j_call: TRBJ2-1
cdr3_nt: TGTGCCAGCAGTTCTCAGCGGGGGGGTTCCTACAATGAGCAGTTCTTC
cdr3_aa: CASSSQRGGSYNEQFF

clone_size: NA
v_call: TRBV11-2
d_call: NA
j_call: TRBJ2-2
cdr3_nt: TGTGCCAGCAATCTCGTCCGGGACGGGGAGCTGTTTTTT
cdr3_aa: CASNLVRDGELFF

clone_size: many
v_call: TRBV7-6
d_call: NA
j_call: TRBJ2-2
cdr3_nt: TGTGCCAGCAGCTTAGCGTGGCAGGCCTCGAACACCGGGGAGCTGTTTTTT
cdr3_aa: CASSLAWQASNTGELFF

clone_size: NA
v_call: TRBV4-2
d_call: TRBD2
j_call: TRBJ2-3
cdr3_nt: TGTGCCAGCAGCTCGGCGTTGGTAGCGGGGATAGCAGATACGCAGTATTTT
cdr3_aa: CASSSALVAGIADTQYF

clone_size: NA
v_call: TRBV7-8
d_call: NA
j_call: TRBJ1-1
cdr3_nt: TGTGCCAGCAGTCCAGGGCCCGCTGAAGCTTTCTTT
cdr3_aa: CASSPGPAEAFF

clone_size: many
v_call: TRBV7-2
d_call: NA
j_call: TRBJ2-7
cdr3_nt: TGTGCCAGCAGCTCGTCCAGGGCGTTGTACGAGCAGTACTTC
cdr3_aa: CASSSSRALYEQYF